This TCR beta chain was sequenced in a study of regulatory T cells in long-lasting Graves disease. Study results and caveats: Persistent Graves' patients showed less TCR diversity than newly diagnosed ones.

Documented time point: newly diagnosed GD, antithyroid drugs for less than 3 months. Extracted PBMC RNA gave rise to the TCR library. V was pared by 5 bases and J by 0 bases, with 5 bases of the junction left unmatched. The CDR3 is 15 residues long. Germline loops: CDR1 DFQATT, CDR2 SNEGSKA (reference sequence). Worth noting for this clonotype: The antigen is undetermined.

Researchers made TCR beta libraries by using iRepertoire HTBI primers and running Arm-PCR on CDR3 regions. TCRdb re-called the multiplex PCR reads through MiXCR, storing one row per CDR3 protein. The table includes 500,000 or so distinct CDR3 sequences, around 16% detected once. In addition, the sample was reused for a study of T cells in Graves' hyperthyroidism and ophthalmopathy.

Sequencing used peripheral blood mononuclear cells (PBMCs), obtained at new diagnosis, from a patient treated with antithyroid drugs. The clonotype originates from a woman between 40 and 65 years old with Graves disease. The rearrangement links TRBV20-1 to TRBJ2-5, with 11 bases lining up with TRBD2. In DNA, the CDR3 is TGCAGTGCTTCCCGGACTAGCGGGTACCAAGAGACCCAGTACTTC. This encodes CSASRTSGYQETQYF.